This T cell receptor beta chain is from a study of shared clonotypes between healthy human individuals. Study context: The plates for each donor numbered three CD4 naive, three CD4 memory, two CD8 naive and one CD8 memory. Study results and caveats: Against clonotypes common to all four donors, non-shared ones had lower generation probabilities. Naive subsets generally exceeded memory subsets in estimated richness.

Terminally differentiated effector memory CD45RA+ cells were excluded from the naive CD8 cells, which were CD45RO-negative and positively selected for CCR7. On this clone: The antigen is undetermined.

The CDR3 has 15 residues. From germline, CDR1 is SGDLS and CDR2 YYNGEE. V was cut by 0 bases and J by 2 bases, with 12 bases left in between. Original handling: Filtering differed because ImmunoSEQ produced junction-only sequences that carried no quality scores. TCRdb's table, derived via immunoSEQ multiplex PCR, lists solely in-frame clones and lacks some. V and J calls and clone size follow that table, whereas D and trimming were derived from the DNA. This table has more than 2 million clones, just over 90% appearing once. This receptor was identified in a man between 18 and 29 years old in good health. Some clones in this sample may be carry-over from other donors' samples. The chain employs TRBV9 and TRBJ2-7; D may correspond to TRBD1 or TRBD2 (5 bases each). The sample consisted of naive CD8+ T cells from PBMCs. CDR3 DNA sequence: TGTGCCAGCAGCGTAGCTACGGGGCAGACCTACGAGCAGTACTTC. The encoded protein is CASSVATGQTYEQYF.